The rows below give T cell receptor beta chains drawn from one sample of a study of cytomegalovirus exposure and HLA in healthy donors. Assay: immunoSEQ multiplex PCR; the TCRdb copy retains only in-frame clones and omits some. The profile shows about 93,000 clones, over 60% of them singletons. The sample consisted of PBMCs. These TCRs come from a boy aged 10-17 years in good health and CMV-seropositive. Both conserved end residues are part of each CDR3. A D gene is named only where the DNA matches it firmly. The size entry is marked missing in some rows and otherwise reads once, few, many or a size class.

J	V	D	size	CDR3	DNA
TRBJ2-1	TRBV30	-	-	CAWSAGSSSNNEQFF	TGTGCCTGGTCAGCCGGATCTAGCAGTAACAATGAGCAGTTCTTC
TRBJ2-2	TRBV6-6	TRBD1	-	CACRDRGGTGELFF	TGTGCCTGCCGGGACAGGGGGGGCACCGGGGAGCTGTTTTTT
TRBJ2-1	TRBV2	-	few	CASSVEDNEQFF	TGTGCCAGCAGTGTAGAAGACAATGAGCAGTTCTTC
TRBJ1-2	TRBV6-5	-	-	CASGPNYGYTF	TGTGCCAGTGGGCCCAACTATGGCTACACCTTC
TRBJ2-3	TRBV30	TRBD1	few	CAWGQGVPDTQYF	TGTGCCTGGGGTCAGGGGGTTCCAGATACGCAGTATTTT
TRBJ2-1	TRBV7-3	TRBD2	-	CASSLLAGSYNEQFF	TGTGCCAGCAGCTTACTAGCGGGAAGCTACAATGAGCAGTTCTTC
TRBJ2-7	TRBV5-1	TRBD1	-	CASTPTGGGEQYF	TGCGCCAGCACCCCTACAGGGGGCGGCGAGCAGTACTTC
TRBJ1-4	TRBV7-9	-	-	CASSLDVQGGNEKLFF	TGTGCCAGCAGCTTGGACGTACAGGGAGGGAATGAAAAACTGTTTTTT
TRBJ1-1	TRBV6-5	TRBD1	-	CASRNTGGNEAFF	TGTGCCAGCAGGAATACAGGGGGGAACGAAGCTTTCTTT
TRBJ2-5	TRBV7-6	-	few	CASTGGPEETQYF	TGTGCCAGCACTGGGGGCCCAGAAGAGACCCAGTACTTC
TRBJ1-5	TRBV6-6	TRBD1	-	CASSLLQGSDQPQHF	TGTGCCAGCAGTCTACTACAGGGGTCCGATCAGCCCCAGCATTTT
TRBJ1-5	TRBV29-1	-	-	CSVMDSENQPQNF	TGCAGCGTAATGGACAGCGAGAATCAGCCCCAGAATTTT
TRBJ1-3	TRBV5-1	TRBD1	-	CASSSLRDRAASIYF	TGCGCCAGCAGCTCGCTTAGGGACAGGGCCGCTTCCATATATTTT
TRBJ2-1	TRBV18	-	-	CASSTFGLDYNEQFF	TGTGCCAGCTCGACATTTGGCCTGGACTACAATGAGCAGTTCTTC
TRBJ1-5	TRBV5-6	-	few	CASSFIGLNQPQNF	TGTGCCAGCAGCTTTATCGGACTTAATCAGCCCCAGAATTTT
TRBJ1-1	TRBV7-9	TRBD1	-	CASSPQGGVTEAFF	TGTGCCAGCAGCCCACAGGGGGGGGTCACTGAAGCTTTCTTT
TRBJ2-3	TRBV6-1	TRBD2	-	CASSVESGVSDTQYF	TGTGCCAGCAGCGTGGAGAGCGGGGTCTCAGATACGCAGTATTTT
TRBJ2-7	TRBV6-1	-	-	CASSPFDRIYEQYF	TGTGCCAGCAGCCCATTTGACAGGATCTACGAGCAGTACTTC
TRBJ1-5	TRBV27	-	-	CASSGQHSNQPQHF	TGTGCCAGCAGCGGACAGCATAGCAATCAGCCCCAGCATTTT
TRBJ1-2	TRBV5-1	-	-	CASSLVPGSYGYTF	TGCGCCAGCAGCTTGGTTCCCGGGTCCTATGGCTACACCTTC
TRBJ2-2	TRBV5-1	-	-	CASSLSPGVGELFF	TGCGCCAGCAGCTTGAGCCCAGGGGTAGGGGAGCTGTTTTTT
TRBJ2-2	TRBV6-5	TRBD2	few	CASSYGTSASGELFF	TGTGCCAGCAGTTACGGGACTAGCGCCTCCGGGGAGCTGTTTTTT
TRBJ2-4	TRBV19	-	few	CASSTRTVKLAKNIQYF	TGTGCCAGTAGTACCCGGACAGTTAAACTAGCCAAAAACATTCAGTACTTC
TRBJ2-3	TRBV5-4	TRBD1	few	CASSPGDRLTDTQYF	TGTGCCAGCAGCCCTGGGGACAGGCTCACAGATACGCAGTATTTT
TRBJ2-1	TRBV19	TRBD1	-	CASSPGQGEWEQFF	TGTGCCAGTAGTCCAGGACAGGGCGAGTGGGAGCAGTTCTTC
TRBJ1-6	TRBV15	-	-	CATSSPRVGSPLHF	TGTGCCACCAGCTCCCCGAGGGTTGGCTCACCCCTCCACTTT
TRBJ2-7	TRBV6-1	TRBD2	few	CASSVGLAGSHEQYF	TGTGCCAGCAGTGTCGGACTAGCGGGGTCCCACGAGCAGTACTTC
TRBJ1-2	TRBV25-1	-	-	CASSDVNGYGYTF	TGTGCCAGCAGTGACGTTAACGGCTATGGCTACACCTTC
TRBJ2-1	TRBV9	-	-	CASSVDTNLEQFF	TGTGCCAGCAGCGTAGATACAAACCTTGAGCAGTTCTTC
TRBJ1-1	TRBV27	-	-	CASSYQGPEVTEAFF	TGTGCCAGCAGTTACCAGGGCCCCGAAGTCACTGAAGCTTTCTTT
TRBJ2-1	TRBV6-1	-	few	CASSEWFSGNEQFF	TGTGCCAGCAGTGAATGGTTTTCAGGGAATGAGCAGTTCTTC
TRBJ2-2	TRBV10-1	-	-	CASMEGNTGELFF	TGCGCCAGCATGGAGGGGAACACCGGGGAGCTGTTTTTT
TRBJ2-1	TRBV19	-	-	CASSIAGGGGNEQFF	TGTGCCAGTAGTATAGCCGGTGGCGGCGGCAATGAGCAGTTCTTC
TRBJ1-1	TRBV14	-	-	CASSRIRTDTEAFF	TGTGCCAGCAGCCGAATACGCACGGACACTGAAGCTTTCTTT
TRBJ1-1	TRBV5-1	-	-	CASSRPLQGNTEAFF	TGCGCCAGCAGCAGGCCTCTACAGGGGAACACTGAAGCTTTCTTT
TRBJ2-7	TRBV27	TRBD1	-	CASSSLGTGYRYEQYF	TGTGCCAGCAGTTCCTTGGGGACAGGGTATAGATACGAGCAGTACTTC
TRBJ2-3	TRBV7-3	TRBD2	-	CASSLKLAGGADTQYF	TGTGCCAGCAGCTTAAAACTAGCGGGAGGAGCAGATACGCAGTATTTT
TRBJ2-1	TRBV5-4	TRBD2	once	CASTTNLAGGSFYNEQFF	TGTGCCAGCACCACTAATTTAGCGGGGGGGAGTTTTTACAATGAGCAGTTCTTC
TRBJ1-4	TRBV15	TRBD1	-	CATSRASGGLNEKLFF	TGTGCCACCAGCAGAGCCTCAGGGGGGTTGAATGAAAAACTGTTTTTT
TRBJ2-1	TRBV4-2	TRBD2	-	CASSLWTSGYNEQFF	TGTGCCAGCAGCTTGTGGACTAGCGGGTACAATGAGCAGTTCTTC
TRBJ2-1	TRBV5-6	-	few	CASSLFESALINEQFF	TGTGCCAGCAGCTTGTTTGAGTCCGCCCTAATCAATGAGCAGTTCTTC
TRBJ1-2	TRBV4-3	-	few	CASSQESLGRNFYGYTF	TGCGCCAGCAGCCAAGAGTCGCTGGGGAGGAACTTCTATGGCTACACCTTC
TRBJ1-4	TRBV5-1	-	-	CASSLAVQNEKLFF	TGCGCCAGCAGCTTGGCCGTCCAGAATGAAAAACTGTTTTTT
TRBJ2-7	TRBV6-1	TRBD2	-	CASSVERGASYEQYF	TGTGCCAGCAGTGTGGAGCGGGGGGCCTCCTACGAGCAGTACTTC
TRBJ2-7	TRBV6-6	-	-	CASSSRMTEQYF	TGTGCCAGCAGTTCCCGGATGACAGAGCAGTACTTC
TRBJ2-6	TRBV18	-	once	CASSPGGTGANVLTF	TGTGCCAGCTCACCAGGGGGGACTGGGGCCAACGTCCTGACTTTC
TRBJ2-1	TRBV5-1	-	once	CASSPVAGSYNEQFF	TGCGCCAGCAGCCCGGTAGCAGGGTCCTACAATGAGCAGTTCTTC
TRBJ1-3	TRBV27	-	-	CASSFAGTIYF	TGTGCCAGCAGTTTCGCCGGCACCATATATTTT
TRBJ1-5	TRBV6-1	TRBD1	-	CASSEAGTGGQPQHF	TGTGCCAGCAGTGAGGCAGGGACAGGGGGTCAGCCCCAGCATTTT
TRBJ1-4	TRBV14	-	-	CASSQDYLGGPSSEKLFF	TGTGCCAGCAGCCAAGATTACCTGGGAGGGCCCTCGAGCGAAAAACTGTTTTTT
TRBJ2-3	TRBV7-2	TRBD2	-	CASRFSAGGGDTQYF	TGTGCCAGCAGGTTCTCAGCGGGGGGCGGAGATACGCAGTATTTT
TRBJ1-2	TRBV25-1	TRBD1	-	CASSVDRAPHGYTF	TGTGCCAGCAGTGTGGACAGGGCCCCTCATGGCTACACCTTC
TRBJ1-6	TRBV5-4	TRBD1	few	CASSIEGQGPYSPLHF	TGTGCCAGCAGCATAGAAGGACAGGGGCCCTATTCACCCCTCCACTTT
TRBJ1-5	TRBV7-9	-	-	CASSASNGGPQHF	TGTGCCAGCAGCGCTTCGAACGGGGGGCCCCAGCATTTT
TRBJ1-6	TRBV30	-	-	CAWSLNRASYNSPLHF	TGTGCCTGGAGTTTAAACAGAGCCTCCTATAATTCACCCCTCCACTTT
TRBJ2-7	TRBV5-4	-	-	CASSVDSTYYEQYF	TGTGCCAGCAGCGTCGACAGTACCTATTACGAGCAGTACTTC